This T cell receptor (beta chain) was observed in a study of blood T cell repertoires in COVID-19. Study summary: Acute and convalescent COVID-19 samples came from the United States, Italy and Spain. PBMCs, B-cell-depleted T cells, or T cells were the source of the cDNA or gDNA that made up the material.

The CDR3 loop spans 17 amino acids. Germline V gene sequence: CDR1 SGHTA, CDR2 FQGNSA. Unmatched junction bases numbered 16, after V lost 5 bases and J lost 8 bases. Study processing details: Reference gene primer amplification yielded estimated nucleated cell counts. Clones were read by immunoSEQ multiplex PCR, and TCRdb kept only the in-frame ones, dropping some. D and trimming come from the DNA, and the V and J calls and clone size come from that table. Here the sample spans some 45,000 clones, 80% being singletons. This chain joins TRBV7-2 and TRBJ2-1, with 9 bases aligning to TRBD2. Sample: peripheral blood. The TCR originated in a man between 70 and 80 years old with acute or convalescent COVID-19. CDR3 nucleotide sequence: TGTGCCAGCAGCCGTCACCGGGGCGGGGGGGTAGGTGATGAGCAGTTCTTC. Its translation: CASSRHRGGGVGDEQFF.